Listed below are T cell receptor beta chains from one sample, sequenced in a study of blood T cell repertoires in COVID-19. Data came from immunoSEQ multiplex PCR; TCRdb stores just in-frame clones and leaves some out. The sample has roughly 270,000 clones; roughly 80% are singletons. Sample: PBMCs or T cells enriched from blood (not recorded which). Receptor source: a man in his forties who had been exposed to COVID-19. The CDR3 runs from the conserved cysteine through the conserved F or W. Fields, in order: J gene, D gene, V gene, clone size, CDR3 protein, CDR3 DNA. A D gene is named only where the DNA matches it firmly. Part of the rows lack a size; the others show once, few, many or a class for expanded clones.

TRBJ2-3 | NA | TRBV2 | NA | CASSVREVGTDTQYF | TGTGCCAGCAGTGTACGCGAAGTGGGCACAGATACGCAGTATTTT
TRBJ2-3 | TRBD2 | TRBV2 | NA | CASSPPSGNSDTQYF | TGTGCCAGCAGCCCCCCCAGCGGGAATTCGGATACGCAGTATTTT
TRBJ1-2 | NA | TRBV18 | NA | CASSQQGNYGYTF | TGTGCCAGCTCACAACAGGGAAACTATGGCTACACCTTC
TRBJ1-1 | TRBD1 | TRBV6-5 | NA | CASSRGQGLTEAFF | TGTGCCAGCAGCCGGGGACAGGGTCTCACTGAAGCTTTCTTT
TRBJ1-1 | NA | TRBV6-2/TRBV6-3 | NA | CASSPAGTTMYTEAFF | TGTGCCAGCAGCCCTGCCGGGACAACTATGTACACTGAAGCTTTCTTT
TRBJ2-3 | NA | TRBV7-2 | NA | CASSLESGTDTQYF | TGTGCCAGCAGCTTAGAATCGGGGACAGATACGCAGTATTTT
TRBJ2-7 | NA | TRBV18 | once | CASSPPSQSSYEQYF | TGTGCCAGCTCACCACCCTCACAGAGTTCCTACGAGCAGTACTTC
TRBJ1-5 | TRBD1 | TRBV19 | NA | CASTPGTGRNQPQHF | TGTGCCAGTACCCCCGGGACAGGACGTAATCAGCCCCAGCATTTT
TRBJ2-1 | NA | TRBV11-3 | NA | CASRPGGGRDEQFF | TGTGCCAGCAGACCGGGAGGGGGCCGGGATGAGCAGTTCTTC
TRBJ1-2 | NA | TRBV7-2 | few | CASSLGRHYGYTF | TGTGCCAGCAGCTTAGGGCGGCACTATGGCTACACCTTC
TRBJ1-1 | NA | TRBV30 | NA | CALTHRVSTEAFF | TGTGCCTTGACCCACAGGGTATCCACTGAAGCTTTCTTT
TRBJ1-2 | NA | TRBV30 | NA | CAWSIAVSGGYTF | TGTGCCTGGAGTATAGCGGTTTCGGGTGGCTACACCTTC
TRBJ2-5 | NA | TRBV29-1 | NA | CSVDGVSQETQYF | TGCAGCGTTGACGGGGTTAGTCAAGAGACCCAGTACTTC
TRBJ2-4 | NA | TRBV11-2 | NA | CASSFLTSWPNIQYF | TGTGCCAGCAGCTTCTTGACTAGTTGGCCAAACATTCAGTACTTC
TRBJ1-3 | NA | TRBV19 | NA | CASTPHSSGNTIYF | TGTGCCAGTACCCCCCACAGTTCTGGAAACACCATATATTTT
TRBJ2-1 | TRBD1 | TRBV19 | once | CASSILLGQGELNEQFF | TGTGCCAGTAGTATCCTCCTGGGACAGGGGGAGCTCAATGAGCAGTTCTTC
TRBJ2-1 | NA | TRBV2 | NA | CASSVPPGEQFF | TGTGCCAGCAGTGTCCCGCCCGGGGAGCAGTTCTTC
TRBJ2-1 | TRBD1 | TRBV5-1 | NA | CASATPNWTGRRDEQFF | TGCGCCAGCGCGACACCTAATTGGACAGGGCGCCGGGATGAGCAGTTCTTC
TRBJ2-1 | NA | TRBV3-1/TRBV3-2 | NA | CASSTEHEQFF | TGTGCCAGCAGCACGGAGCATGAGCAGTTCTTC
TRBJ1-2 | NA | TRBV3-1/TRBV3-2 | NA | CASSQGLGGGYTF | TGTGCCAGCAGCCAAGGGTTAGGGGGTGGCTACACCTTC
TRBJ1-2 | NA | TRBV5-6 | NA | CASSTSANYGYTF | TGTGCCAGCAGCACCTCAGCTAACTATGGCTACACCTTC
TRBJ2-3 | NA | TRBV12-3/TRBV12-4 | NA | CASSPQLADTQYF | TGTGCCAGCAGCCCACAACTAGCAGATACGCAGTATTTT
TRBJ1-5 | NA | TRBV30 | NA | CAWSESGQPQHF | TGTGCCTGGAGTGAGTCGGGGCAGCCCCAGCATTTT
TRBJ2-1 | NA | TRBV28 | NA | CASSFASAYNEQFF | TGTGCCAGCAGTTTTGCTAGCGCCTACAATGAGCAGTTCTTC
TRBJ2-7 | NA | TRBV4-1 | NA | CASSHPGTRYEQYF | TGCGCCAGCAGCCATCCGGGAACAAGATACGAGCAGTACTTC
TRBJ2-7 | NA | TRBV18 | NA | CASSPEGYEQYF | TGTGCCAGCTCTCCAGAGGGCTACGAGCAGTACTTC
TRBJ2-7 | NA | TRBV27 | few | CASSLKAEGYEQYF | TGTGCCAGCAGTTTGAAGGCTGAGGGATACGAGCAGTACTTC
TRBJ2-3 | TRBD2 | TRBV6-5 | NA | CASSYAGLAGPDTQYF | TGTGCCAGCAGTTACGCCGGCCTAGCGGGACCAGATACGCAGTATTTT